The 13 T cell receptor beta chains below were found in one sample sequenced in a study of shared clonotypes between healthy human individuals. Sequencing was performed with immunoSEQ multiplex PCR; in TCRdb, only in-frame clones are kept and a portion is missing. This sample yields millions of clones, of which approximately 94% are seen a single time; approximately 1.7% belongs to the top ten. Only CD45RO-negative cells positively selected for CCR7 counted as naive CD8 cells, so terminally differentiated effector memory CD45RA+ cells were excluded. The specimen was naive CD8+ T cells from PBMCs. These receptor sequences come from a man between 18 and 29 years old in good health. Some clones in this sample may be carry-over from other donors' samples.

This clone was observed a handful of times. The chain recombines TRBV28 with TRBJ2-2, with a possible D match to TRBD1 (6 bases). V lost 6 bases and J 1 base, leaving 9 bases between the germline ends. Germline values: CDR1 MDHEN, CDR2 SYDVKM. The CDR3 is 14 residues long. The CDR3 here is CASRWGQNTGELFF. The CDR3 DNA is TGTGCCAGCAGGTGGGGACAGAACACCGGGGAGCTGTTTTTT.

V usage is TRBV27 and J usage is TRBJ2-2; 7 bases align to TRBD2. With V trimmed by 6 bases and J by 2 bases, 6 bases remained unmatched. Germline-derived CDR1 and CDR2 are MNHEY and SMNVEV (reference sequence). The CDR3 covers 15 residues. CDR3 nucleotide sequence: TGTGCCAGCAGGACCGGGGGGACCAACACCGGGGAGCTGTTTTTT. Translation: CASRTGGTNTGELFF.

The chain links TRBV7-9 to TRBJ2-1; 13 bases fit TRBD2. CDR3 size: 16 residues. The ends lost 4 bases at V and 6 bases at J; junction bases unmatched: 6. Germline CDR1 SEHNR, CDR2 FQNEAQ (reference sequence). The CDR3 reads CASSSLAGGIGNEQFF. Written as DNA, the CDR3 is TGTGCCAGCAGCTCACTAGCGGGAGGGATAGGCAATGAGCAGTTCTTC.

The chain joins TRBV7-6 to TRBJ2-3; 8 bases agree with TRBD1. Germline assignment: CDR1 SGHVS and CDR2 FNYEAQ. The CDR3 runs 15 residues. V dropped 5 bases and J dropped 2; count of bases not matched to a gene: 6. As DNA, the CDR3 is TGTGCCAGCAGCGCCGGGACAGGAGACACAGATACGCAGTATTTT. It is translated as CASSAGTGDTDTQYF.

The count of this clone is one. The CDR3 sequence is CASSSNRTTNEKLFF. The CDR3 DNA sequence: TGTGCCAGCAGCTCAAACAGAACAACTAATGAAAAACTGTTTTTT. J is TRBJ1-4 and V is TRBV7-9; D unclear. Trimming took 4 bases from V and 0 from J, leaving 9 bases between them. Germline CDR1 reads SEHNR; CDR2 reads FQNEAQ (reference sequence). The CDR3 extends over 15 amino acids.

The rearrangement uses TRBV29-1 and TRBJ2-7; no clear D. V gave up 4 bases and J gave up 3 bases, with 10 bases separating them. Per germline, CDR1 SQVTM and CDR2 ANQGSEA. The CDR3 runs 12 residues. The CDR3: CSVVGRIYEQYF. The CDR3 DNA reads TGCAGCGTTGTGGGCAGAATCTACGAGCAGTACTTC.

This chain links TRBV28 with TRBJ2-7; TRBD2 matches at 9 bases. Germline V gene sequence: CDR1 MDHEN, CDR2 SYDVKM. CDR3 length: 17 residues. V was pared by 3 bases and J by 0 bases, with 9 bases of the junction left unmatched. DNA for the CDR3: TGTGCCAGCAGTTTTTTCCTAGCGGGGACGAGCTCCTACGAGCAGTACTTC. This gives the protein CASSFFLAGTSSYEQYF.

The gene calls are TRBV7-9 and TRBJ2-6; 7 bases fit TRBD1. Per germline, CDR1 SEHNR and CDR2 FQNEAQ (reference sequence). The CDR3 runs to 19 residues. V was pared by 4 bases and J by 3 bases, with 15 bases of the junction left unmatched. For the CDR3, the DNA is TGTGCCAGCAGCTATCGACAGGGTAGGGCCCAATTTGGGGCCAACGTCCTGACTTTC. Amino acid sequence: CASSYRQGRAQFGANVLTF. Looking up the rest from reference TRBV7-9 and TRBJ2-6 gives the full variable domain: DTGVSQNPRHKITKRGQNVTFRCDPISEHNRLYWYRQTLGQGPEFLTYFQNEAQLEKSRLLSDRFSAERPKGSFSTLEIQRTEQGDSAMYLCASSYRQGRAQFGANVLTFGAGSRLTVL.

V is TRBV27 and J is TRBJ2-7; 8 bases agree with TRBD2. The CDR3 is 14 residues long. Trimming at V came to 4 bases and at J to 2 bases, leaving 4 bases not matched to a gene. In germline, CDR1 is MNHEY, CDR2 SMNVEV (reference sequence). The CDR3: CASSSPLAAYEQYF. In DNA form, the CDR3 reads TGTGCCAGCAGTTCCCCACTAGCGGCCTACGAGCAGTACTTC.

Remarks on this clone: The identical CDR3 is also encoded by other nucleotide sequences in the sample. This sequence joins TRBV7-9 and TRBJ2-7; TRBD1 might be the D (6 bases). The germline V gene has CDR1 SEHNR and CDR2 FQNEAQ (reference sequence). Trimming left V 5 bases short and J 2 bases short, with 10 bases between. CDR3 length: 13 residues. This CDR3 is CASSGGLTYEQYF. As DNA, the CDR3 is TGTGCCAGCAGCGGGGGCCTAACCTACGAGCAGTACTTC.

The V gene is TRBV27, the J gene TRBJ2-7; D remains ambiguous. Trimming removed 4 bases from V and 3 bases from J, with 7 bases in between. Germline V gene lookup returns CDR1 MNHEY and CDR2 SMNVEV (reference sequence). The CDR3 is 12 residues long. DNA of the CDR3: TGTGCCAGCAGTTCATCCTACTACGAGCAGTACTTC. Translation gives CASSSSYYEQYF.

The chain couples TRBV4-3 to TRBJ2-3, with D tentatively TRBD1 or TRBD2 (5 bases each). The CDR3 is 16 residues long. Trimming took off 4 bases at V and 3 bases at J, with 17 bases between the two ends. CDR1 and CDR2 from the germline V gene are LGHNA and YSLEER. CDR3 in DNA: TGCGCCAGCAGCCTGGCCGGGACCCATGGGACAGATACGCAGTATTTT. Translation: CASSLAGTHGTDTQYF.

This chain joins TRBV9 and TRBJ2-7, with 9 bases lining up with TRBD1. J gave up 4 bases and V 3 bases, and 5 bases lay outside the gene matches. The CDR3 sequence is 14 residues long. CDR1 and CDR2 from the germline V gene are SGDLS and YYNGEE. The CDR3 DNA follows: TGTGCCAGCAGCGGAGGACAGGGGATTTACGAGCAGTACTTC. Residues: CASSGGQGIYEQYF.